A selection of T cell receptor beta chains follows, all from one sample in a study of blood T cells in healthy people across ages. TCRdb recomputed calls from the 5' RACE reads with MiXCR, one row per CDR3 protein. The data show around 1,900,000 distinct CDR3 sequences, 39% seen once. The sequenced material came from blood. The receptors shown here come from a human donor in good health. The CDR3 runs from the conserved cysteine through the conserved F or W. A D gene is named only where the DNA matches it firmly. For some rows the clone size is stated as once, few or many, or as a class when expanded; others skip it.

- | many | TRBJ2-7 | TRBV28 | TGTGCCAGCAGTTTAAGGTCCTACGAGCAGTACTTC | CASSLRSYEQYF
- | - | TRBJ2-7 | TRBV5-1 | TGCGCCAGCAGCTTGGTTAACAGGGTGAACGAGCAGTACTTC | CASSLVNRVNEQYF
- | - | TRBJ1-2 | TRBV4-1 | TGCGCCAGCAGCCAAGAAACAACCACCTATGGCTACACCTTC | CASSQETTTYGYTF
- | - | TRBJ1-2 | TRBV9 | TGTGCCAGCAGCGCCGGACCGATCTATGGCTACACCTTC | CASSAGPIYGYTF
TRBD1 | - | TRBJ2-7 | TRBV3-1 | TGTGCCAGCAGCAGCCAAGTGGGGACAGGGGTCTACGAGCAGTACTTC | CASSSQVGTGVYEQYF
- | - | TRBJ2-3 | TRBV28 | TGTGCCAGCAGTTATCCAGCAACAGATACGCAGTATTTT | CASSYPATDTQYF
TRBD1 | few | TRBJ1-2 | TRBV29-1 | TGCAGCGTTGGGCCCCGACAGGGTGACTATGGCTACACCTTC | CSVGPRQGDYGYTF
- | - | TRBJ1-4 | TRBV20-1 | TGCAGTGCAAACTCCATTACAGCGGCAACTAATGAAAAACTGTTTTTT | CSANSITAATNEKLFF
- | few | TRBJ2-7 | TRBV2 | TGTGCCAGCAGTAGCAACGGGGCTCAGACCTACGAGCAGTACTTC | CASSSNGAQTYEQYF
TRBD1 | once | TRBJ1-2 | TRBV7-2 | TGTGCCAGCAGCTTATCGACAGGGGGCCTACCTAACTATGGCTACACCTTC | CASSLSTGGLPNYGYTF
TRBD1 | - | TRBJ1-5 | TRBV10-3 | TGTGCCATCTCCGGGACAGACCTTTATAGCAATCAGCCCCAGCATTTT | CAISGTDLYSNQPQHF
- | few | TRBJ1-2 | TRBV29-1 | TGCAGCGGGTGGGCTAACTATGGCTACACCTTC | CSGWANYGYTF
TRBD1 | - | TRBJ2-1 | TRBV24-1 | TGTGCCACCGCCTATTCCAGGACAGGGAACAATGAGCAGTTCTTC | CATAYSRTGNNEQFF
- | - | TRBJ2-1 | TRBV11-2 | TGTGCCAGCAGCCGCGGGGGCAGGAATGAGCAGTTCTTC | CASSRGGRNEQFF
- | - | TRBJ2-1 | TRBV29-1 | TGCAGCGTTGAAGATGCTGCAGGGTATGAGCAGTTCTTC | CSVEDAAGYEQFF
- | few | TRBJ1-2 | TRBV7-2 | TGTGCCAGCAGCTTAAAGTCGGGGGGCGCTAACTATGGCTACACCTTC | CASSLKSGGANYGYTF
- | - | TRBJ1-4 | TRBV5-1 | TGCGCCAGCAGCGCGCAGTCCGGGGTGACTGAAAAACTGTTTTTT | CASSAQSGVTEKLFF
TRBD1 | - | TRBJ2-1 | TRBV6-5 | TGTGCCAGCAGTTGGGATACAGGGGGCCCTTGGGCGGTAAACTACGAGCAGTTCTTC | CASSWDTGGPWAVNYEQFF
- | - | TRBJ1-1 | TRBV6-5 | TGTGCCAGCAGTTACTCGGCCCTGAACACTGAAGCTTTCTTT | CASSYSALNTEAFF
- | - | TRBJ1-2 | TRBV3-1 | TGTGCCAGCAGCCGGACCGAGAGCAGCAACCTGGGCTACACCTTC | CASSRTESSNLGYTF
TRBD2 | - | TRBJ2-3 | TRBV7-7 | TGTGCTAGCAGCCAGGGCCCGGGGAGGGCAGATACGCAGTATTTT | CASSQGPGRADTQYF
- | few | TRBJ2-7 | TRBV6-5 | TGTGCCAGCAGTTACGGGTTAGGGGGGTACGAGCAGTACTTC | CASSYGLGGYEQYF
TRBD1 | - | TRBJ2-1 | TRBV12-3/TRBV12-4 | TGTGCCAGCAGTCCCCTGGGACAGGGCCGCAATGAGCAGTTCTTC | CASSPLGQGRNEQFF
TRBD1 | few | TRBJ2-1 | TRBV29-1 | TGCAGCGTTGAGGGACAGGGGGTTAACAATGAGCAGTTCTTC | CSVEGQGVNNEQFF
TRBD1 | many | TRBJ1-4 | TRBV5-1 | TGCGCCAGCAGCTTGGGAGGGGGCAATGAAAAACTGTTTTTT | CASSLGGGNEKLFF
- | few | TRBJ1-2 | TRBV6-6 | TGTGCCAGCAGTTACCTTTGGACGGCCCGGATTAACTACGGCTACACCTTC | CASSYLWTARINYGYTF
- | - | TRBJ1-4 | TRBV15 | TGTGCCACCAGAGGACAGTTAACTAATGAAAAACTGTTTTTT | CATRGQLTNEKLFF
- | - | TRBJ1-2 | TRBV7-2 | TGTGCCAGCAGCCCGGGGGCAGGGCAGATCTATGGCTACACCTTC | CASSPGAGQIYGYTF
- | few | TRBJ2-7 | TRBV11-2 | TGTGCCAGCAGCTTAGTTATCTCTTCCTACGAGCAGTACTTC | CASSLVISSYEQYF
TRBD2 | - | TRBJ2-5 | TRBV6-1 | TGTGCCAGCAGAGTTAGCGGGGGGGAGACCCAGTACTTC | CASRVSGGETQYF
TRBD2 | - | TRBJ2-3 | TRBV20-1 | TGCAGTCTTCCGGCGGGACTAGCGGGTACAGATACGCAGTATTTT | CSLPAGLAGTDTQYF